This TCR beta chain was profiled in a study of cytomegalovirus exposure and HLA in healthy donors (TCRdb year 2017). For the wider study: According to an earlier analysis of 587 of the donors, 150 million to 200 million T cells yielded 120 million or so unique TCR beta sequences and about 300 Gb of sequence data. Approximately 310 gigabases of sequencing data and 91 million or so unique TCR sequences made up an early release that covered fewer than 650 HLA-typed donors. Of the approximately 400 genotyped donors, less than 90% were placed in the genetic ancestry cluster associated with self-reported Caucasian donors. The study was designed to test whether signatures of past pathogen exposure could be identified by cataloging public T cell receptors. Using immunosequencing, the study profiled T cell repertoires from around 680 subjects and related those repertoires to cytomegalovirus serostatus. Besides the first cohort of around 700 subjects, a separate validation cohort made up of roughly 120 different subjects was used. To predict cytomegalovirus infection status, the study brought together high-throughput TCR immunosequencing, statistical association of individual TCRs with disease status, and machine learning. A later analysis re-analyzed previously published TCR beta repertoires from roughly 600 donors and added high-resolution HLA genotyping to study TCR occurrence patterns. In the later analysis, no new phenotypic data were used to find candidate immune exposures; instead, reliance was placed on TCR beta sequences and their occurrence across donors. An earlier analysis of approximately 640 of the donors applied high-throughput TCR beta sequencing to assess whether each TCR beta V gene segment acted as functional or pseudogenic. Donor age, sex, ethnicity and CMV serostatus were compiled together with the repertoire data. In a later genetic analysis, genome-wide SNP genotypes for about three fifths of the roughly 670 donors were used, and that subset was treated as a discovery cohort. All discovery cohort repertoires had been generated on a single sequencing platform. HLA typing included class I and class II loci at four-digit resolution. Typing coverage differed by locus: A, B, C, DRB1 and DQB1 were typed in roughly 620-640 donors, DQA1 in about 560, DPA1 in around 610, and DPB1 in around 490. A few DR-DQ haplotypes were treated as single units for association and clustering because of strong linkage in the cohort. Among under 450 genotyped donors of the cohort, an average of 235,054 unique TCR beta nucleotide sequences were sequenced per donor, around 20% of them non-productive.

In total, roughly 670 healthy bone marrow donors made up the cohort. At the time of sampling, every cohort member was nominally healthy, though immune exposures that went unrecorded were likely present. The donor tested CMV seronegative and was one of the 352 seronegative cohort members. Each donor provided a peripheral blood sample, and peripheral blood mononuclear cells were used for TCR beta sequencing. The Qiagen DNeasy Blood Extraction Kit was used to extract genomic DNA from the blood cell samples. Overall study results and their limits: Some IMGT-functional V segments, including TRBV6-2 and TRBV6-3, could not be told apart with the 87-base-pair reads, so those segments were excluded. The study gave a list of some 150 TCR beta chains associated with cytomegalovirus. In a later analysis, some 17,000 TCR beta sequences were associated with specific HLA alleles at a false discovery rate of 0.05. Correlated functional status among segregating V segments might reflect linkage disequilibrium, but an unknown experimental factor could not be ruled out. Several of the top co-occurrence clusters appeared to be linked to parvovirus B19, influenza, CMV and Epstein-Barr virus, according to a later analysis. The authors suggested that the approach could potentially be generalized to other disease states and immunological phenotypes. In an earlier analysis of approximately 600 of the donors, most TCR beta V segments were observed in productive rearrangements about 87% or about 30% of the time, broadly matching IMGT annotations. Most CMV-associated TCR beta chains appeared to be HLA-restricted in a later analysis, and the HLA associations seemed to be driven largely by CMV exposure. The presence/absence analyses assumed that sequencing depth was roughly uniform across donors, and that assumption may not be true. In both the original and validation cohorts, the classifier was reported to diagnose cytomegalovirus status with high specificity and sensitivity. According to a later analysis, TCR association rates differed among HLA loci, with DRB1 alleles showing the most associated TCRs and HLA-C alleles showing the fewest. The cohort was sequenced for TCR beta chains only, and without alpha or paired-chain data the features that could be detected were limited. According to a later genetic analysis, donors in an Asian-associated ancestry cluster had fewer N-insertions in productive TCRs than the approximately 670-donor mean. V-gene and J-gene trimming of TCR beta chains was associated with a missense DCLRE1C variant in a later genetic analysis, and the association was replicated in an independent cohort. Because HLA typing was missing for some donors at each locus, association tests included only the typed subset. Seventeen rarely observed V segments, including chromosome 9 orphons, were excluded from the earlier analysis of several hundred of the donors because counts were too low. A further reported finding was that TCR beta sequences accurately predicted the HLA-A and HLA-B alleles for most subjects in the first cohort. The only immune exposure information available for the cohort was CMV serostatus. A few of the identified cytomegalovirus-associated TCR beta chains were confirmed in vitro to be specific for cytomegalovirus antigens. Across donors, most TCR sequences were observed very rarely, whereas some public TCRs were present in many individuals. A cluster of highly shared sequence variants was judged likely to represent a technical artifact of the sequencing pipeline. A later analysis found that HLA-associated TCR beta chains were more clonally expanded and had lower generation probabilities than equally common non-associated chains. When HLA alleles, especially DR and DQ, strongly co-occurred, TCR associations were difficult to assign to individual alleles.

This clone was counted between two and nine times. Its antigen remains undetermined. Base qualities are not provided; no much larger clone lies one nucleotide away. The trim is 4 bases for V and 7 bases for J, with a gap of 13 bases between the germline ends. The germline V gene gives CDR1 as MGHRA and CDR2 as YSYEKL. The cysteine opens and the phenylalanine closes a CDR3 of 14 amino acids. CDR3 DNA only is kept here, 42 bases in frame from base 1. The receptor library was made with the immunoSEQ multiplex PCR assay. The multiplex PCR relied on a mix of 60 forward primers for TCR Vbeta segments and 13 reverse primers for TCR Jbeta segments. The CDR3 region of rearranged TCR beta genes was amplified from genomic DNA with a multiplex PCR assay. The amplified TCR beta libraries were sequenced on the Illumina HiSeq System as 87-base-pair reads. The study's processing was this. Across the roughly 640 repertoires, a later analysis counted roughly 84 million unique TCR beta chains, roughly 11 million of which were shared by at least two donors. A nearest-neighbor algorithm error-corrected the raw reads and collapsed the reads into unique sequences, merging closely related sequences to remove PCR and sequencing errors. Alignment of CDR3 sequences to IMGT reference sequences was used to assign V, D and J gene segments. Each retained sequence needed at least a six-nucleotide match to both a V gene segment and a J gene segment. A rearrangement was called productive if the CDR3 had no stop codons and remained in frame with V and J, and every other rearrangement was called non-productive. CDR3 was defined according to IMGT convention as the region running from the second conserved V-encoded cysteine to the conserved J-encoded phenylalanine. In an earlier analysis of around 570 of the donors, sequences lacking an unambiguous match to a single V gene segment were excluded. In an earlier analysis of a few hundred of the donors, a V segment was called functional when productive rearrangements were above 56.7%, and segregating when the standard deviation between donors exceeded 5%. To diagnose cytomegalovirus status from the catalog of TCR beta chain sequences, a statistical classification framework was built. In a later analysis, V and J genes were assigned by comparing TCR nucleotide sequences against IMGT/GENE-DB human TR gene sequences. A later analysis assigned CDR3 sequences and most-parsimonious VDJ recombination scenarios with the TCRdist pipeline. A later analysis defined each TCR beta chain by its CDR3 amino acid sequence plus V-gene family, and excluded reads lacking a unique V-gene family. In a later analysis, around 600 highly shared, low-generation-probability nucleotide sequences were removed to address suspected cross-contamination and a sequencing artifact. A later analysis calculated a clonal expansion index for each public chain from normalized within-repertoire ranks of inferred template counts. A later analysis computed generation probabilities with a VDJ recombination model fitted to out-of-frame rearrangements, and checked the results against IGoR. Hypergeometric tests were used in a later analysis to score TCR-TCR, TCR-HLA and TCR-CMV co-occurrence, with a repertoire-size bias correction applied to the TCR pairs. In a later analysis, false discovery rates were estimated by permuting HLA or CMV assignments 20 times. In a later analysis, co-occurring TCRs were grouped using DBSCAN, with TCRdist sequence similarity added in when clustering inside HLA-allele-positive subsets. Repertoires with fewer than 30,000 or more than 120,000 public chains, plus five repertoires with anomalous nucleotide sharing, were excluded from co-occurrence clustering. This is the immuneACCESS table as TCRdb keeps it, with only in-frame sequences that have V and J called. A part of the clones is gone; compared with another copy, unresolved V genes explain less than half, and the rest is unexplained. The V and J calls and the clone size are those of that table, but D and trimming were determined from the DNA. Recorded for this sample are 130,000 or so clones; over 65% of them occurred a single time. The top ten constitute 3.4% of the sample.

Sequenced input: PBMCs. The receptor was isolated from a young man in good health and CMV-seronegative. This chain joins TRBV4-1 to TRBJ1-4; too little of a D gene remains to name it. The sequenced DNA is TGCGCCAGCAGCCTGGGAGCGCAAAGTGAAAAACTGTTTTTT. It translates to CASSLGAQSEKLFF.